In its sample, the clone carrying this TCR beta chain was seen once. Its antigen is unidentified. Germline V CDR1 and CDR2: GTSNPN, SVGIG (reference sequence). This CDR3 contains 13 residues. The germline V and J ends were trimmed by 8 bases and 4 bases, with 17 bases remaining between them. This sample is part of a study of cytomegalovirus exposure and HLA in healthy donors. Regarding the study as a whole: High specificity and sensitivity for cytomegalovirus status were reported for the classifier. Most observed TCR sequences were rare, whereas some public TCRs were detected in many donors.

The assay was immunoSEQ multiplex PCR, and TCRdb's table has in-frame clones only and misses some. The sample has around 73,000 clones, over 85% seen once. This chain links TRBV30 with TRBJ1-2; D is possibly TRBD1 (5 bases). Material for sequencing was PBMCs. The TCR originated in a young woman in good health and CMV-seropositive. The CDR3 here is CAAPRAASYGYTF. The CDR3 DNA follows: TGTGCCGCACCCAGGGCCGCCTCCTATGGCTACACCTTC.